This paragraph reports one TCR beta chain. Antigen specificity is unknown. These data originate in a study of T-cell memory formation after mild COVID-19. Germline CDR1 reads DFQATT; CDR2 reads SNEGSKA (reference sequence). The CDR3 covers 17 residues. V lost 6 bases to trimming and J lost 5 bases; unmatched junction nucleotides: 11. Overall study results and limits: Researchers could not confirm that second-wave clones peaking on day 37 targeted SARS-CoV-2. Clones contracting across day 15 to 85 had a balanced CD4/CD8 profile; later expanding clones leaned CD4+. Contracting CD4+ clones lay largely in CM and EM, with CD8+ ones residing in EMRA.

Constant-segment primers were used for 5'RACE, and the resulting TCR alpha and TCR beta cDNA libraries carried sample barcodes and UMIs. A single record per CDR3 protein comes from TCRdb applying MiXCR to the 5' RACE reads. The repertoire includes about 440,000 distinct CDR3 sequences, 20% of them detected once, and roughly 8.4% sits in the top ten. This chain uses TRBV20-1 with TRBJ2-2, with 14 bases that match TRBD2. The specimen was PBMCs or a T cell subset sorted from them (not recorded which). This sequence was found in an adult woman who had mild COVID-19 (a few samples of this study predate the infection). Cell type and time point are not known. Here the CDR3 reads CSAKTGTSGRRTGELFF. The CDR3 DNA is TGCAGTGCCAAAACCGGGACTAGCGGGAGACGTACCGGGGAGCTGTTTTTT.